This entry lists 8 T cell receptor beta chains sequenced from one sample in a study of blood T cell repertoires in COVID-19. Sequencing used immunoSEQ multiplex PCR; TCRdb keeps in-frame clones, though not all of them. Among approximately 250,000 clones listed, 86% were seen once. Sequencing was done on a sample of peripheral blood. Receptors originate from a man younger than 35 with active or convalescent COVID-19.

The rearrangement joins TRBV6-6 to TRBJ2-6; tentatively, D is TRBD1 (5 bases). The CDR3 is 16 residues long. Germline CDR1 reads MNHNY; CDR2 reads SVGAGI (reference sequence). V lost 0 bases to trimming and J lost 2 bases, with 8 bases between them. The CDR3 loop is CASSYSSGTGANVLTF. DNA of the CDR3: TGTGCCAGCAGTTACTCGTCAGGGACTGGGGCCAACGTCCTGACTTTC.

The chain recombines TRBV9 with TRBJ1-4; 7 nucleotides match TRBD1. Germline loops: CDR1 SGDLS, CDR2 YYNGEE. The junction had 5 bases not matched to a gene; V was cut back by 4 bases and J by 5 bases. The CDR3 sequence is 14 residues long. CDR3 amino acids: CASSKADRNEKLFF. The DNA of the CDR3 is TGTGCCAGCAGCAAGGCGGACAGGAATGAAAAACTGTTTTTT.

This rearrangement joins TRBV6-5 to TRBJ2-1; TRBD1 is a possible D gene (5 bases). Trimming left V 2 bases short and J 4 bases short, with 12 bases between. Germline CDR1 reads MNHEY; CDR2 reads SVGAGI. This CDR3 contains 15 residues. The DNA for the CDR3 is TGTGCCAGCAGTTACAGGGGATTACGATACAATGAGCAGTTCTTC. As protein: CASSYRGLRYNEQFF.

This chain links TRBV7-2 with TRBJ1-5; D is unresolved. Trimming removed 1 base at V and 4 bases at J, with 14 bases between. The CDR3 length is 16 residues. Germline CDR1 reads SGHTA; CDR2 reads FQGNSA. The CDR3 sequence is CASSLVANIKNQPQHF. DNA for the CDR3: TGTGCCAGCAGCTTAGTGGCAAATATAAAGAATCAGCCCCAGCATTTT.

The gene calls are TRBV19 and TRBJ2-3; D is perhaps TRBD2 (6 bases). V was shortened by 5 bases and J by 2 bases, with 20 bases between the two germline ends. The CDR3 is 17 residues long. Germline V gives CDR1 LNHDA, CDR2 SQIVND (reference sequence). CDR3 nucleotide sequence: TGTGCCAGTAGTGGCCTCGGGGGTTCGGGGATCACAGATACGCAGTATTTT. Protein: CASSGLGGSGITDTQYF.

This chain uses TRBV27 with TRBJ2-5; a weak D match, TRBD1 (5 bases). The ends were cut back, 6 bases at V and 5 bases at J, with 16 bases in the middle. The CDR3 is made up of 14 amino acids. CDR1 and CDR2 (germline): MNHEY, SMNVEV (reference sequence). CDR3 nucleotide sequence: TGTGCCAGCAGATACACAGGTTTCGCTGAGACCCAGTACTTC. Translation gives CASRYTGFAETQYF.

This rearrangement joins TRBV5-1 to TRBJ1-1; no definite D call. This CDR3 is 14 amino acids long. The V end was cut by 4 bases, the J end by 1 base, with 11 bases between. Germline-derived CDR1 and CDR2 are SGHRS and YFSETQ. In DNA form, the CDR3 reads TGCGCCAGCAGCCCGCAATCAGGGAACACTGAAGCTTTCTTT. Protein sequence: CASSPQSGNTEAFF.

This sequence joins TRBV24-1 and TRBJ2-3; D perhaps matches TRBD2 (6 bases). V lost 9 bases to trimming and J lost 0 bases, with 12 bases between them. Germline CDR1 and CDR2: KGHDR and SFDVKD. The CDR3 is 14 amino acids. The CDR3: CATSRDLSTDTQYF. DNA for the CDR3: TGTGCCACCTCAAGGGACTTAAGCACAGATACGCAGTATTTT.